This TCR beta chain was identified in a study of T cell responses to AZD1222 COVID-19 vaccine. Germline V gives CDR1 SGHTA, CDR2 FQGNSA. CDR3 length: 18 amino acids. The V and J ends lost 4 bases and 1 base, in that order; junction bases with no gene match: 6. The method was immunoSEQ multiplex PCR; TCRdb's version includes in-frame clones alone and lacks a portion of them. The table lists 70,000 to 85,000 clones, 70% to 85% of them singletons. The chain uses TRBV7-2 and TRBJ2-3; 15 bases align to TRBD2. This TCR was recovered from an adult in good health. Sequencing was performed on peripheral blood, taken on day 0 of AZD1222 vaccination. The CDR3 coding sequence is TGTGCCAGCAGCTCCTCGGGACTAGCGGGGGGACGCACAGATACGCAGTATTTT. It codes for CASSSSGLAGGRTDTQYF.